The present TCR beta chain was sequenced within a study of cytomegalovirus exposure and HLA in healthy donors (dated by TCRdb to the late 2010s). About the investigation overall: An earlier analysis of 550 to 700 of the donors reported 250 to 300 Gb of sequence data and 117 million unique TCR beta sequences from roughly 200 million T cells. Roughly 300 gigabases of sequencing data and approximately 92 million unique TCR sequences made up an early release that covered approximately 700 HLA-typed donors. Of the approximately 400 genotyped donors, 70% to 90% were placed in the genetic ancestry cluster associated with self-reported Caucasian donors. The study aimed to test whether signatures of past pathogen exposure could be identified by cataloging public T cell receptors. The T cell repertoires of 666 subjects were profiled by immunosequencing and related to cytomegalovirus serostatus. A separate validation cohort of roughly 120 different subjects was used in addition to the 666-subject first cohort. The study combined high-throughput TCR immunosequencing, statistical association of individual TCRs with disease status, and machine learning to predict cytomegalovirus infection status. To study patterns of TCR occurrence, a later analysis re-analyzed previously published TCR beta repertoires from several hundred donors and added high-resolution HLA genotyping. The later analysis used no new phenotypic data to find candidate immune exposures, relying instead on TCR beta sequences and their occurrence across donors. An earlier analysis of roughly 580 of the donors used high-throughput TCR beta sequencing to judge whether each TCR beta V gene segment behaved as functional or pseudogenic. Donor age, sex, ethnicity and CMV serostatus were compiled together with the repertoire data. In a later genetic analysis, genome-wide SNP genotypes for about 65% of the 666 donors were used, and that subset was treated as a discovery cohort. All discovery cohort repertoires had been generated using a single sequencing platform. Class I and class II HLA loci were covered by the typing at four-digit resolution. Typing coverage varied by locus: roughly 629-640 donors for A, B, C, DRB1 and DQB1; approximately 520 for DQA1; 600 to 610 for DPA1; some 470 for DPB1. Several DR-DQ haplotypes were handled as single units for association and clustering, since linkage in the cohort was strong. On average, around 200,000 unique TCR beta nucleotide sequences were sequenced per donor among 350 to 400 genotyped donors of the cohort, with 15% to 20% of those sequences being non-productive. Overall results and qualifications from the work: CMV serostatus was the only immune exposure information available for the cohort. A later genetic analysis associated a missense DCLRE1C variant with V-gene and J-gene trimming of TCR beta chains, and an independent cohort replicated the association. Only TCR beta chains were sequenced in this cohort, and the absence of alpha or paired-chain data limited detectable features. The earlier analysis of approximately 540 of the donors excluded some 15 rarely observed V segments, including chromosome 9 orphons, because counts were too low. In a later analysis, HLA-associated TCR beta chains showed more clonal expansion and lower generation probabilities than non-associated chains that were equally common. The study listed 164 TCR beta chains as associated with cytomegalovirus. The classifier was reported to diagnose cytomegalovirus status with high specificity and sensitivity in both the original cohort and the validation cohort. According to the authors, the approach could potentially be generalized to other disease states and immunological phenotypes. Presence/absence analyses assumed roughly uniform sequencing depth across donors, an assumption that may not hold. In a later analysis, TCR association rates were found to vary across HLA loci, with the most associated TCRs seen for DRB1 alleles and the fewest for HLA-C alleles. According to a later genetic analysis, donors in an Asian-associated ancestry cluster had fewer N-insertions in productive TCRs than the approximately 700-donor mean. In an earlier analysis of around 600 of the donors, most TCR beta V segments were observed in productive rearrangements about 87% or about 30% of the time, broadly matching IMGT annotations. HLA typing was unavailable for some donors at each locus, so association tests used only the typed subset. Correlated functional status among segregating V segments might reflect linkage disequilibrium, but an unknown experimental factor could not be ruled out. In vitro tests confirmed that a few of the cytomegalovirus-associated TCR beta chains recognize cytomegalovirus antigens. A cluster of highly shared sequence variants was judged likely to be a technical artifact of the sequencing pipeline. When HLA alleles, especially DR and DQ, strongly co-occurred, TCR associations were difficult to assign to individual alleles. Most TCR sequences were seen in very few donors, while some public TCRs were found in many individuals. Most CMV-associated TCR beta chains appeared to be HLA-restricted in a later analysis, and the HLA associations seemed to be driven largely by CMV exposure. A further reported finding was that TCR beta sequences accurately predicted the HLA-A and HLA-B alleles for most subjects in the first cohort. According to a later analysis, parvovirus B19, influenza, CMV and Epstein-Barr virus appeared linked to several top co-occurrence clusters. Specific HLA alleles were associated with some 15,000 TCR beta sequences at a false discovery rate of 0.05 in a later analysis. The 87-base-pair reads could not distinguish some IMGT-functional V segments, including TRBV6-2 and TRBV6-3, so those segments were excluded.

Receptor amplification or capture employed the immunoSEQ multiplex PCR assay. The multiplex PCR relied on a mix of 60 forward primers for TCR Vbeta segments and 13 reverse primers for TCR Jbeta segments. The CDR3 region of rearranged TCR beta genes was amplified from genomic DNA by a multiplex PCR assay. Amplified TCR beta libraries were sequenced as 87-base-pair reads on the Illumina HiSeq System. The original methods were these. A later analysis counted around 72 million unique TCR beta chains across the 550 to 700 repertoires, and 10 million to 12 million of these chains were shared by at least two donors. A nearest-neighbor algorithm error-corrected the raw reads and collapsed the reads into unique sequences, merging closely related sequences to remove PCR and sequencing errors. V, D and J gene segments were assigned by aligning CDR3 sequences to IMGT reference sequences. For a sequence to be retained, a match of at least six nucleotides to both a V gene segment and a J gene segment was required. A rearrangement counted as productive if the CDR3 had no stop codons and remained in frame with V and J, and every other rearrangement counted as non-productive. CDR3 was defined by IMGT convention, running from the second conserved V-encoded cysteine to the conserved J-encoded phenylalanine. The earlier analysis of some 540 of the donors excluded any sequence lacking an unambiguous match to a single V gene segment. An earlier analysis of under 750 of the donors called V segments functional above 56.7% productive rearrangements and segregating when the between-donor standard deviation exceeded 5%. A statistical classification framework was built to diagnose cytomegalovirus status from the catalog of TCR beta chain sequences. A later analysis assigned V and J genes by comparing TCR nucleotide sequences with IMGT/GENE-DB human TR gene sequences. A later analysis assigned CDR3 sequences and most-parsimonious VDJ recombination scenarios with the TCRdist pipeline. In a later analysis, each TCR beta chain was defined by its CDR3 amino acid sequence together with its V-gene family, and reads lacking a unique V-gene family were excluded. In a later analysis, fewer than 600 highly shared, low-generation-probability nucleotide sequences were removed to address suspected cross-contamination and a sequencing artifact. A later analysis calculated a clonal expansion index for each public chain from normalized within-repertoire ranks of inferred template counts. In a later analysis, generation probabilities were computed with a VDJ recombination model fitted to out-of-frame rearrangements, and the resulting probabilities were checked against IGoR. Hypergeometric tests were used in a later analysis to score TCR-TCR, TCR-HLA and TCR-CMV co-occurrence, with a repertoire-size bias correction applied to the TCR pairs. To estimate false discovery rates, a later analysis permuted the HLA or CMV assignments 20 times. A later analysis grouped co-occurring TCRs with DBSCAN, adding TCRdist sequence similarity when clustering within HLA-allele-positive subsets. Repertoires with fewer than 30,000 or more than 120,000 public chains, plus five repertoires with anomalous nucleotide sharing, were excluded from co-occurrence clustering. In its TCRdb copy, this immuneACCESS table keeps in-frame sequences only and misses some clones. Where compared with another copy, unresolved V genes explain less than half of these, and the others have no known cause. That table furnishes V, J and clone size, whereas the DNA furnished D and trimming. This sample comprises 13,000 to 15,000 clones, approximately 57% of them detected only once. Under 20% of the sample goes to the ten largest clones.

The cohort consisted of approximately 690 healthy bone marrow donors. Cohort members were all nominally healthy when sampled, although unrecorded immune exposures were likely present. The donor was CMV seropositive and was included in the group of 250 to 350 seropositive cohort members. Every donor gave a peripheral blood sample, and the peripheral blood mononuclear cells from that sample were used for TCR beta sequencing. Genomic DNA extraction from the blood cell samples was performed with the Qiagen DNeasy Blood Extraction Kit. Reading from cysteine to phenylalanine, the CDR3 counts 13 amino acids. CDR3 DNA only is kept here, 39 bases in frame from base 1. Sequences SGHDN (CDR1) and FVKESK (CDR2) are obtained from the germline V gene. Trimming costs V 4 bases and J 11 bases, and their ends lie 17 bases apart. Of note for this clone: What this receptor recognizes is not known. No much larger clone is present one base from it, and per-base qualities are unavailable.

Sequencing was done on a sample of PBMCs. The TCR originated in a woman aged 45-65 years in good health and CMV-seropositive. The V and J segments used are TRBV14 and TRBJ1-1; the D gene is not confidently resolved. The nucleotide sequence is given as TGTGCCAGCAGCCGCGCGGGCGTCCCCAACGCTTTCTTT. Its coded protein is CASSRAGVPNAFF.